This record concerns one TCR beta chain sequence. The assay was immunoSEQ multiplex PCR, and TCRdb's table has in-frame clones only and misses some. The sample lists about 50,000 clones, 85% to 95% occurring once. This specimen belongs to a study of T cell changes during pregnancy in multiple sclerosis. The length of the CDR3 is 15 residues. V was pared by 3 bases and J by 11 bases, with 15 bases of the junction left unmatched. Looked up from germline, CDR1 is SGHDN and CDR2 is FVKESK. The chain has TRBV14 and TRBJ1-1, with TRBD1 matching over 7 bases. This clonotype was obtained from a female donor with multiple sclerosis, enrolled in a pregnancy study. Here the sequenced sample was CD4+ T cells from peripheral blood mononuclear cells, taken in the third trimester of pregnancy. The CDR3 coding sequence is TGTGCCAGCAGCCAGGCCGGGACAGTCCCAAATGGCGCTTTCTTT. The encoded protein is CASSQAGTVPNGAFF.